Below are 29 T cell receptor beta chains sequenced from a single sample in a study of blood T cells in healthy people across ages. The second PCR ran about 6 to 12 cycles with a sample-barcoded 5' primer and J-beta primers. MiXCR was run by TCRdb on the 5' RACE reads, yielding one entry per CDR3 protein. The table shows 800,000 to 950,000 distinct CDR3 sequences, with about 48% occurring only once. The sample was blood. The origin of the receptors is a man aged 30 to 45 in good health.

In its sample, this clonotype was seen once. The chain recombines TRBV7-2 with TRBJ2-1; TRBD1 agrees at 8 bases. V shed 5 bases and J 3 bases; nucleotides not matched to a gene: 6. CDR1 and CDR2 (germline): SGHTA, FQGNSA. The CDR3 totals 15 residues. The CDR3 region is CASSPGQEFYNEQFF. The CDR3 region has the DNA TGTGCCAGCAGCCCGGGACAGGAGTTCTACAATGAGCAGTTCTTC.

The table lists this clonotype with a few counts. This chain links TRBV3-1 with TRBJ1-1; unclear D gene. The CDR3 covers 15 residues. Trimming left V 2 bases short and J 10 bases short, with 20 bases between. Germline lookup yields CDR1 LGHDT and CDR2 YNNKEL (reference sequence). The CDR3: CASSQMKNTRLRAFF. The CDR3 DNA sequence: TGTGCCAGCAGCCAAATGAAAAACACTAGGCTTCGAGCTTTCTTT.

This clonotype has a single count. The genes are TRBV27 and TRBJ2-6; 12 positions agree with TRBD1. Germline-derived CDR1 and CDR2 are MNHEY and SMNVEV (reference sequence). The CDR3 is made up of 16 amino acids. Unmatched junction bases numbered 2, after V lost 7 bases and J lost 1 base. This CDR3 is CASKGQGASGANVLTF. In nucleotides, the CDR3 is TGTGCCAGCAAGGGACAGGGGGCTTCTGGGGCCAACGTCCTGACTTTC.

There are a few counts of this clonotype. The rearrangement joins TRBV20-1 to TRBJ1-2; D perhaps matches TRBD1 (5 bases). This CDR3 contains 14 residues. V was cut by 6 bases and J by 4 bases, with 18 bases left in between. Germline V gives CDR1 DFQATT, CDR2 SNEGSKA (reference sequence). CDR3 in DNA: TGCAGTGCCCAACCCGGGACGGGAACCTATGGCTACACCTTC. This sequence encodes CSAQPGTGTYGYTF.

The chain links TRBV12-3 or TRBV12-4 to TRBJ1-5; no reliable D call. The CDR3 covers 13 residues. Deletions cut 6 bases from V and 3 bases from J, with 9 bases between. CDR3 bases: TGTGCCAGCAGGGCAGACACCAATCAGCCCCAGCATTTT. The encoded protein is CASRADTNQPQHF.

This clonotype was seen a few times. The V and J genes are TRBV6-2 or TRBV6-3 and TRBJ2-1; a possible D gene is TRBD1 (6 bases). Trimming took 7 bases from V and 5 from J, leaving 15 bases between them. CDR1 is MNHEY and CDR2 is SVGEGT in the germline V gene. The CDR3 spans 14 residues. CDR3 nucleotide sequence: TGTGCCAGCACCCTGGACAGCCTTGACAATGAGCAGTTCTTC. Its translation is CASTLDSLDNEQFF.

There are many counts of this clonotype. This sequence joins TRBV4-3 and TRBJ2-4, with D possibly being TRBD1 or TRBD2 (5 bases each). This CDR3 region has 13 residues. V lost 4 bases and J lost 6, with 10 bases in between. Germline V gene lookup returns CDR1 LGHNA and CDR2 YSLEER. DNA of the CDR3: TGCGCCAGCAGCCCCGATGGGGGAAACATTCAGTACTTC. Translated: CASSPDGGNIQYF.

The V and J genes are TRBV15 and TRBJ2-7, with TRBD1 identical over 12 bases. The CDR3 is 16 amino acids. The V gene end was trimmed by 3 bases and the J gene end by 3 bases; junction bases not matched to a gene: 6. Germline V gene data show CDR1 as LNHNV and CDR2 as YYDKDF (reference sequence). CDR3 loop: CATSRGQGAEVYEQYF. In DNA, the CDR3 is TGTGCCACCAGCAGGGGACAGGGGGCTGAGGTCTACGAGCAGTACTTC.

With regard to this clonotype: Since a much larger clone is just one base distant, this may be a read error. The gene calls are TRBV7-3 and TRBJ2-5; 7 nucleotides line up with TRBD2. The CDR3 is 13 residues long. The V gene end was trimmed by 1 base and the J gene end by 11 bases; junction bases not matched to a gene: 7. Germline CDR1 and CDR2: SGHTA and FQGTGA. CDR3 nucleotides: TGTGCCAGCAGCTTAAATTTCGGGGGGTTGCAGTACTTC. Its translation: CASSLNFGGLQYF.

The chain carries TRBV20-1 and TRBJ2-4; 7 bases are a match to TRBD1. The last part of the DNA fits TRBJ2-7 better; the J call may be wrong. This CDR3 has 16 amino acids. Germline assignment: CDR1 DFQATT and CDR2 SNEGSKA (reference sequence). This CDR3 reads CSARARGTGVRDEQYF. Here the CDR3 DNA reads TGCAGTGCTAGAGCCCGGGGTACAGGGGTGAGAGACGAGCAGTACTTC.

This CDR3 reads CASSTAGAGTEAFF. DNA for the CDR3: TGCGCCAGCAGCACCGCAGGGGCGGGGACTGAAGCTTTCTTT. The J gene is TRBJ1-1, the V gene TRBV5-1, with D possibly TRBD1 on 6 matching bases. Trimming took 4 bases from V and 5 from J, leaving 15 bases between them. This CDR3 spans 14 amino acids. From germline, CDR1 is SGHRS and CDR2 YFSETQ.

The sample holds a few counts of this clonotype. The chain combines TRBV6-2 or TRBV6-3 with TRBJ2-1; 9 bases match TRBD1. CDR3 size: 18 residues. V shed 0 bases and J 3 bases; nucleotides not matched to a gene: 9. The germline CDR1 and CDR2 sequences are MNHEY and SVGEGT. CDR3 amino acids: CASSYSRLRTGVYNEQFF. The CDR3 DNA follows: TGTGCCAGCAGTTACTCCCGCCTACGGACAGGGGTCTACAATGAGCAGTTCTTC.

A word on this clonotype: One junction end disagrees with the germline gene, perhaps due to a read error. The chain recombines TRBV5-6 with TRBJ2-1; 8 bases agree with TRBD1. The germline V gene has CDR1 SGHDT and CDR2 YYEEEE. The CDR3 totals 15 residues. CDR3 protein: CASSLGSGGLDEQFF. The CDR3 DNA reads TGCGCCAGCAGCTTGGGCTCAGGGGGCTTGGATGAGCAGTTCTTC.

The chain uses TRBV7-2 and TRBJ2-2, with D tentatively TRBD2 (5 bases). Trimming took 5 bases from V and 4 from J, leaving 11 bases between them. The CDR3 contains 14 residues. CDR1 and CDR2 from the germline V gene are SGHTA and FQGNSA. CDR3 protein: CASSPHTSTGELFF. Written as DNA, the CDR3 is TGTGCCAGCAGCCCCCATACTAGCACCGGGGAGCTGTTTTTT.

V usage is TRBV7-2 and J usage is TRBJ1-4; 9 nucleotides line up with TRBD1. There are 14 residues in the CDR3. CDR1 is SGHTA, CDR2 FQGNSA, per germline. The trim removed 2 bases at V and 11 bases at J, leaving 6 bases unmatched. The CDR3 nucleotides are TGTGCCAGCAGCTTACCGGGACAGGGTGAGAAACTGTTTTTT. The encoded protein is CASSLPGQGEKLFF.

This clonotype has a handful of counts. The J gene is TRBJ2-3, the V gene TRBV10-3; TRBD2 agrees at 10 bases. The germline CDR1 and CDR2 sequences are ENHRY and SYGVKD. After removal of 2 bases from V and 2 bases from J, the junction contained 13 bases not matched to a gene. This CDR3 has 19 residues. The CDR3 region has the DNA TGTGCCATCAGTGAGCCAACCGGGGGGGGACTAGCGAACACAGATACGCAGTATTTT. This gives the protein CAISEPTGGGLANTDTQYF.

This chain connects TRBV7-2 to TRBJ2-3; 7 nucleotides match TRBD2. Trimming removed 5 bases from V and 4 bases from J; junction bases left unmatched: 9. The germline CDR1 and CDR2 sequences are SGHTA and FQGNSA. The CDR3 is made up of 15 amino acids. CDR3 in amino acids: CASSRAGSGADTQYF. CDR3 sequence (DNA): TGTGCCAGCAGCCGAGCGGGGTCCGGTGCAGATACGCAGTATTTT.

The rearrangement uses TRBV20-1 and TRBJ2-2, with TRBD2 matching over 8 bases. Germline V gene lookup returns CDR1 DFQATT and CDR2 SNEGSKA (reference sequence). Losses at the gene ends were 4 bases for V and 5 bases for J; bases not matched to a gene: 15. This CDR3 contains 17 residues. The CDR3 nucleotides are TGCAGTGCTAAAGGTCCGTTGGCGGGGGGAAGAACCGGGGAGCTGTTTTTT. It specifies CSAKGPLAGGRTGELFF.

This clonotype was counted only a few times. The V gene is TRBV29-1, the J gene TRBJ1-2, with TRBD1 matching 11 bases. The J segment lost 3 bases and the V segment lost 7 bases, leaving 4 bases of the junction unmatched. This CDR3 has 13 amino acids. The germline V gene has CDR1 SQVTM and CDR2 ANQGSEA. CDR3 coding DNA: TGCAGCGCGGCGGGACAGGGGGACTATGGCTACACCTTC. It yields the protein CSAAGQGDYGYTF.

This clonotype was counted between two and nine times. The genes are TRBV21-1 and TRBJ2-3. TRBV21-1 is termed a pseudogene. This CDR3 contains 14 residues. For the CDR3, the DNA is TGTGCCAGCAGCAAAAAAGCCTTCACAGATACGCAGTATTTT. Its translation is CASSKKAFTDTQYF.

The J gene is TRBJ2-5, the V gene TRBV20-1, with D perhaps matching TRBD2 (6 bases). The V end was cut by 5 bases, the J end by 2 bases, with 18 bases between. CDR1 and CDR2 (germline): DFQATT, SNEGSKA (reference sequence). The CDR3 spans 15 residues. The CDR3 is CSASPLDGGQETQYF. The CDR3 DNA follows: TGCAGTGCTTCCCCCCTCGACGGGGGACAAGAGACCCAGTACTTC.

CDR3 nucleotide sequence: TGTGCCAGCTCACCACCGACAGGGGCCAATGAGCAGTTCTTC. Translating it yields CASSPPTGANEQFF. The rearrangement links TRBV18 to TRBJ2-1; TRBD1 matches 8 bases. The ends lost 0 bases at V and 6 bases at J; junction bases unmatched: 1. Looked up from germline, CDR1 is KGHSH and CDR2 is LQKENI. The CDR3 runs to 14 residues.

V and J are TRBV5-1 and TRBJ2-7; 10 bases line up with TRBD2. Germline V gene lookup returns CDR1 SGHRS and CDR2 YFSETQ. V was pared by 4 bases and J by 6 bases, with 10 bases of the junction left unmatched. CDR3 length equals 15 residues. DNA for the CDR3: TGCGCCAGCAGCGCAGGAAATCTAGCGGGAGTCGAGCAGTACTTC. Its translation is CASSAGNLAGVEQYF.

The genes are TRBV6-2 or TRBV6-3 and TRBJ2-1; D gene ambiguous. The V and J ends lost 2 bases and 7 bases respectively, with 12 bases between them. The CDR3 totals 14 residues. Germline V gives CDR1 MNHEY, CDR2 SVGEGT. CDR3 in amino acids: CASSYRTLANEQFF. CDR3 DNA: TGTGCCAGCAGTTACAGGACCCTGGCTAATGAGCAGTTCTTC.

This chain connects TRBV29-1 to TRBJ2-7; a weak D match, TRBD1 (6 bases). Germline CDR1 and CDR2: SQVTM and ANQGSEA. The CDR3 is made up of 13 amino acids. V was shortened by 6 bases and J by 2 bases, with 14 bases between the two germline ends. The CDR3, as DNA: TGCAGCGTAGATGGACAGTCAGCCTACGAGCAGTACTTC. Translated, it gives CSVDGQSAYEQYF.

The rearrangement links TRBV28 to TRBJ2-7, with D possibly being TRBD2 (5 bases). CDR1 MDHEN and CDR2 SYDVKM come from the germline V gene. The CDR3 length is 15 residues. Trimming took 5 bases from V and 2 from J, leaving 16 bases between them. DNA for the CDR3: TGTGCCAGCAGTCGATCAAGCGGATTGACCTACGAGCAGTACTTC. Its translation is CASSRSSGLTYEQYF.

This sequence joins TRBV4-3 and TRBJ2-7; 8 bases fit TRBD2. The junction had 11 bases not matched to a gene; V was cut back by 0 bases and J by 7 bases. In germline, CDR1 is LGHNA, CDR2 YSLEER. This CDR3 spans 16 amino acids. Here the CDR3 DNA reads TGCGCCAGCAGCCAAGATCTGGAACAGTCGGGGGGGGAGCAGTACTTC. Translated: CASSQDLEQSGGEQYF.

This clonotype showed up just once. CDR3 in DNA: TGTGCCAGCTCACTGAGACAGGGGCCTCGCTACGAGCAGTACTTC. Translating gives CASSLRQGPRYEQYF. The chain combines TRBV18 with TRBJ2-5; 8 bases are a match to TRBD1. The DNA matches TRBJ2-7 better at its end, which makes the J call doubtful. The CDR3 runs to 15 residues. Germline CDR1 and CDR2: KGHSH and LQKENI.

The CDR3 protein is CASRELAGHTDTQYF. CDR3 DNA sequence: TGTGCCAGCAGGGAACTAGCAGGCCACACAGATACGCAGTATTTT. The chain employs TRBV12-3 or TRBV12-4 and TRBJ2-3; possible D gene TRBD2, 6 bases. The CDR3 has 15 amino acids. V shed 6 bases and J shed 2 bases, with 15 bases lying between them.